Given below is one T cell receptor beta chain in context. These data originate in a study of cytomegalovirus exposure and HLA in healthy donors. Study overall: An early release of data contained 80 million to 85 million unique TCRs, which came from HLA-typed donors.

PCR involved 60 Vbeta and 13 Jbeta primers. Profiled with immunoSEQ multiplex PCR; TCRdb holds only in-frame clones, not every one. Of about 140,000 clones detected, about 75% appear once; the ten largest clones hold 1.6%. The CDR3 contains 18 residues. Trimming took 3 bases from V and 1 from J, leaving 21 bases between them. Germline lookup yields CDR1 GTSNPN and CDR2 SVGIG (reference sequence). This receptor was identified in a woman in her twenties or thirties in good health and CMV-seronegative. The chain links TRBV30 to TRBJ2-2, with D perhaps TRBD1 (6 bases). Sequencing input: PBMCs. Here the CDR3 DNA reads TGTGCCTGGAGAGGGGGATGGGGGACCGTACTGAACACCGGGGAGCTGTTTTTT. This gives the protein CAWRGGWGTVLNTGELFF.